A single sample is the source of the 25 T cell receptor beta chains below, sequenced in a study of blood T cells in healthy people across ages. For the second PCR, which ran for roughly 6 to 11 cycles, a sample-barcoded 5' primer and a J-beta primer mix were used. TCRdb processed the 5' RACE reads anew with MiXCR; each CDR3 protein has one entry. Of around 520,000 distinct CDR3 sequences in the sample, over 25% were seen once. The same specimen was also included in a second study, on T cells of mothers and their children.

The material sequenced was blood. These receptors were collected from a boy between 2 and 10 years old in good health.

The V gene is TRBV6-5, the J gene TRBJ2-5; 10 bases agree with TRBD1. With V trimmed by 8 bases and J by 4 bases, 10 bases remained unmatched. CDR3 length: 15 residues. Germline assignment: CDR1 MNHEY and CDR2 SVGAGI. CDR3 sequence reads: CASGDRGRTGETQYF. The CDR3 DNA reads TGTGCCAGCGGGGACAGGGGTCGGACAGGAGAGACCCAGTACTTC.

A few counts support this clonotype. The V call is TRBV27, the J call TRBJ2-5; tentatively, D is TRBD1 (5 bases). Germline CDR1 MNHEY, CDR2 SMNVEV (reference sequence). The CDR3 has 16 residues. The ends were cut back, 2 bases at V and 2 bases at J, with 15 bases in the middle. The CDR3 here is CASSLDGTGSQETQYF. CDR3 nucleotides: TGTGCCAGCAGTTTAGACGGCACAGGATCTCAAGAGACCCAGTACTTC.

This clonotype was observed a handful of times. The chain joins TRBV18 to TRBJ2-4, with D possibly being TRBD1 (6 bases). The CDR3 loop spans 17 amino acids. Between the trimmed V and J ends, which lost 0 bases and 2 bases, there was a span of 14 bases. Germline loops: CDR1 KGHSH, CDR2 LQKENI. The chain's CDR3 is CASSPPLRGLTKNIQYF. DNA of the CDR3: TGTGCCAGCTCACCACCGTTAAGGGGGTTGACCAAAAACATTCAGTACTTC.

This clonotype was seen ten or more times. The chain combines TRBV20-1 with TRBJ1-1; 8 nucleotides match TRBD1. The CDR3 has 13 amino acids. J was trimmed by 3 bases and V by 2 bases; bases with no gene match: 2. Germline V CDR1 and CDR2: DFQATT, SNEGSKA (reference sequence). CDR3 loop: CSARTGGDTEAFF. The CDR3 DNA is TGCAGTGCTAGAACAGGGGGGGACACTGAAGCTTTCTTT.

The J gene is TRBJ1-1, the V gene TRBV6-5; 8 bases align to TRBD1. Per germline, CDR1 MNHEY and CDR2 SVGAGI. The trim removed 6 bases at V and 10 bases at J, leaving 4 bases unmatched. The CDR3 has 11 amino acids. In nucleotides, the CDR3 is TGTGCCAGCAGACTCGGACAGGGAGCTTTCTTT. Amino acids: CASRLGQGAFF.

The chain is built from TRBV13 and TRBJ1-2; D remains ambiguous. Trimming stripped 5 bases from V and 5 bases from J, with 15 bases between. Germline V lookup: CDR1 PRHDT, CDR2 FYEKMQ (reference sequence). The CDR3 length is 14 residues. The CDR3 DNA reads as TGTGCCAGCAGCACTCGCCAAAGGAATTATGGCTACACCTTC. Translating it yields CASSTRQRNYGYTF.

The chain employs TRBV7-9 and TRBJ2-7, with D uncertain. The germline gives CDR1 SEHNR, CDR2 FQNEAQ (reference sequence). V lost 8 bases, J lost 4 bases, and 12 bases lay in between. The CDR3 sequence is 12 residues long. CDR3 bases: TGTGCCAGCGCGAAGGATTGGTACGAGCAGTACTTC. It encodes CASAKDWYEQYF.

This clonotype was seen a handful of times. The CDR3 sequence is CASSSSRASKGYTF. The CDR3 DNA sequence: TGTGCCAGCAGCTCTTCAAGGGCGTCGAAAGGCTACACCTTC. This chain joins TRBV7-2 and TRBJ1-2; D call uncertain. The CDR3 is 14 residues long. Looked up from germline, CDR1 is SGHTA and CDR2 is FQGNSA. V was shortened by 4 bases and J by 8 bases, with 17 bases between the two germline ends.

Only a few counts were recorded for this clonotype. The rearrangement joins TRBV7-9 to TRBJ2-2; D may be TRBD1 (6 bases). V lost 8 bases and J lost 6, with 16 bases in between. Germline CDR1 reads SEHNR; CDR2 reads FQNEAQ (reference sequence). The CDR3 has 14 residues. The CDR3 loop reads CASGPRDTPGELFF. DNA of the CDR3: TGTGCCAGCGGCCCAAGGGACACCCCCGGGGAGCTGTTTTTT.

This clonotype was seen only a few times. J is TRBJ2-4 and V is TRBV7-2, with 9 bases lining up with TRBD2. With 5 bases clipped from V and 4 bases from J, the junction kept 9 bases outside the gene matches. The germline CDR1 and CDR2 sequences are SGHTA and FQGNSA. The CDR3 sequence is 16 residues long. The CDR3 reads CASSGPRTSVKNIQYF. In nucleotides, the CDR3 is TGTGCCAGCAGCGGACCTAGGACTAGCGTGAAAAACATTCAGTACTTC.

This clonotype was recorded a few times. The chain uses TRBV7-9 and TRBJ2-5; 13 nucleotides align to TRBD2. The junction had 4 bases not matched to a gene; V was cut back by 5 bases and J by 1 base. From germline, CDR1 is SEHNR and CDR2 FQNEAQ (reference sequence). The CDR3 runs 16 residues. The CDR3 reads CASSAGLAGVQETQYF. The CDR3 nucleotides are TGTGCCAGCAGCGCCGGACTAGCGGGGGTCCAAGAGACCCAGTACTTC.

This chain joins TRBV20-1 and TRBJ1-4; possibly TRBD1 for D (5 bases). The CDR3 loop spans 14 amino acids. Germline V gene lookup returns CDR1 DFQATT and CDR2 SNEGSKA (reference sequence). The germline V and J ends were trimmed by 5 bases and 3 bases, with 13 bases remaining between them. CDR3 in amino acids: CSAGQGSANEKLFF. The CDR3 region has the DNA TGCAGTGCTGGTCAGGGTTCAGCTAATGAAAAACTGTTTTTT.

The rearrangement links TRBV20-1 to TRBJ2-1; 7 bases match TRBD2. Germline CDR1 and CDR2: DFQATT and SNEGSKA (reference sequence). The CDR3 totals 18 residues. V lost 3 bases, J lost 1 base, and 15 bases stayed unmatched. The chain's CDR3 is CSASTRGISGWSYNEQFF. CDR3 nucleotides: TGCAGTGCTAGCACTAGAGGTATTAGCGGGTGGTCCTACAATGAGCAGTTCTTC.

This chain joins TRBV29-1 and TRBJ2-7; TRBD2 matches 10 bases. Losses at the gene ends were 7 bases for V and 6 bases for J; bases not matched to a gene: 9. The CDR3 loop spans 13 amino acids. CDR1 is SQVTM and CDR2 is ANQGSEA in the germline V gene. DNA of the CDR3: TGCAGCGCTGCTAGCGGGAGTGGGGTCGAGCAGTACTTC. Its translation is CSAASGSGVEQYF.

On this clonotype itself: A far larger clone is off by one base, so a read error is likely. It is likely a read error, because the conserved phenylalanine at the end of the CDR3 is missing. The V gene is TRBV7-8, the J gene TRBJ2-7, with D unresolved. Trimming stripped 1 base from V and 6 bases from J, with 7 bases between. The CDR3 runs 12 residues. Germline V gene sequence: CDR1 SGHVS, CDR2 FQNEAQ. The CDR3 spells CASSLGGGEQYY. In nucleotides, the CDR3 is TGTGCCAGCAGCTTAGGTGGCGGCGAGCAGTACTAC.

This chain connects TRBV20-1 to TRBJ2-7, with TRBD2 matching 12 bases. CDR3 length equals 13 residues. Germline CDR1 is DFQATT and CDR2 is SNEGSKA (reference sequence). Trimming cost V 3 bases and J 4 bases; bases outside gene matches: 1. For the CDR3, the DNA is TGCAGTGCTAGGACTAGCGGGAGATACGAGCAGTACTTC. Translated, it gives CSARTSGRYEQYF.

The rearrangement links TRBV12-5 to TRBJ2-1; unclear D gene. V was clipped by 4 bases and J by 0 bases, with 10 bases between them. Germline V gene sequence: CDR1 LGHNT, CDR2 FRNRAP. The CDR3 has 15 amino acids. This CDR3 reads CASGYGDSSYNEQFF. In DNA, the CDR3 is TGTGCTAGTGGTTATGGAGATAGCTCCTACAATGAGCAGTTCTTC. Full variable domain (remainder filled in from reference TRBV12-5 and TRBJ2-1): DARVTQTPRHKVTEMGQEVTMRCQPILGHNTVFWYRQTMMQGLELLAYFRNRAPLDDSGMPKDRFSAEMPDATLATLKIQPSEPRDSAVYFCASGYGDSSYNEQFFGPGTRLTVL.

This clonotype has a handful of counts. In DNA, the CDR3 is TGCAGTGCGGGGGCTGATGAAAAACTGTTTTTT. Residues: CSAGADEKLFF. The gene calls are TRBV20-1 and TRBJ1-4, with D tentatively TRBD1 (6 bases). V lost 6 bases to trimming and J lost 6 bases, with 8 bases between them. Germline values: CDR1 DFQATT, CDR2 SNEGSKA (reference sequence). This CDR3 is 11 amino acids long.

This clonotype showed up just a few times. The CDR3 region has the DNA TGTGCCAGCAGCCGAGGACAGGTGGGTTGGCATCAGTTCTTC. Translation: CASSRGQVGWHQFF. The chain has TRBV3-1 and TRBJ2-5, with 7 nucleotides matching TRBD1. The better agreement between TRBJ2-1 and the DNA end casts doubt on the J call. Germline assignment: CDR1 LGHDT and CDR2 YNNKEL (reference sequence). This CDR3 contains 14 residues.

This clonotype appeared a few times. CDR3 in DNA: TGCAGTGCTCTGGGTGGGGGGCAGAGCACTGAAGCTTTCTTT. Translating it yields CSALGGGQSTEAFF. The chain has TRBV20-1 and TRBJ1-1; the D gene is possibly TRBD1 (6 bases). V was clipped by 5 bases and J by 4 bases, with 17 bases between them. The CDR3 totals 14 residues. Germline values: CDR1 DFQATT, CDR2 SNEGSKA (reference sequence).

This clonotype appeared once. A junction boundary mismatches the germline segment, possibly from a read error. V is TRBV7-9 and J is TRBJ1-4; TRBD1 agrees at 9 bases. The germline V gene has CDR1 SEHNR and CDR2 FQNEAQ (reference sequence). CDR3 length: 14 amino acids. CDR3 in DNA: TGTGCCAGCAGTACGGGACAGGGTAATGAAAAACTGGTTTTT. Protein product: CASSTGQGNEKLVF. The variable domain in full, with the rest retrieved from reference TRBV7-9 and TRBJ1-4, is DTGVSQNPRHKITKRGQNVTFRCDPISEHNRLYWYRQTLGQGPEFLTYFQNEAQLEKSRLLSDRFSAERPKGSFSTLEIQRTEQGDSAMYLCASSTGQGNEKLVFGSGTQLSVL.

The chain recombines TRBV20-1 with TRBJ2-1; D not certain. This CDR3 comprises 14 residues. Deletions cut 3 bases from V and 4 bases from J, with 13 bases between. Germline assignment: CDR1 DFQATT and CDR2 SNEGSKA (reference sequence). The CDR3 nucleotides are TGCAGTGCTAGGGAGCAGCTGGGTTACAATGAGCAGTTCTTC. It specifies CSAREQLGYNEQFF.

The chain joins TRBV15 to TRBJ2-3; 7 bases line up with TRBD2. The CDR3 is made up of 16 amino acids. After removal of 0 bases from V and 4 bases from J, the junction contained 7 bases not matched to a gene. The germline V gene encodes CDR1 LNHNV and CDR2 YYDKDF (reference sequence). The CDR3 is CATSREGGGPSDTQYF. The CDR3 bases are TGTGCCACCAGCAGAGAGGGGGGAGGGCCTTCAGATACGCAGTATTTT. Using reference TRBV15 and TRBJ2-3 for the parts outside the CDR3, the full variable domain is DAMVIQNPRYQVTQFGKPVTLSCSQTLNHNVMYWYQQKSSQAPKLLFHYYDKDFNNEADTPDNFQSRRPNTSFCFLDIRSPGLGDTAMYLCATSREGGGPSDTQYFGPGTRLTVL.

This clonotype showed up just a few times. The rearrangement links TRBV6-5 to TRBJ2-5; D is perhaps TRBD1 (5 bases). Trimming shortened V by 6 bases and J by 0 bases, and 14 bases separated the two germline ends. CDR3 length: 15 residues. In germline, CDR1 is MNHEY, CDR2 SVGAGI. CDR3 amino acids: CASRQPSGYQETQYF. CDR3 DNA sequence: TGTGCCAGCAGACAACCTTCAGGGTACCAAGAGACCCAGTACTTC.

This clonotype has only a few counts. The genes are TRBV29-1 and TRBJ1-1; TRBD1 is a possible D gene (6 bases). The CDR3 sequence is 12 residues long. V lost 3 bases, J lost 2 bases, and 7 bases lay in between. From germline, CDR1 is SQVTM and CDR2 ANQGSEA. CDR3 sequence reads: CSVEGANTEAFF. Here the CDR3 DNA reads TGCAGCGTTGAGGGGGCAAACACTGAAGCTTTCTTT.